The 2 T cell receptor beta chains listed next were all sequenced from one sample in a study of blood T cell repertoires in COVID-19. The assay was immunoSEQ multiplex PCR, and TCRdb's table has in-frame clones only and misses some. The sample contains 98,000 or so clones, 75% to 90% of which appear only once. Sequences were obtained from peripheral blood. The receptors were sampled from a man in his 60s with acute or convalescent COVID-19.

This clone was recorded a few times. The chain carries TRBV7-2 and TRBJ2-7; 8 bases match TRBD1. The CDR3 totals 13 residues. Germline V gives CDR1 SGHTA, CDR2 FQGNSA. V trimming: 4 bases; J trimming: 4 bases; junction bases outside the gene matches: 3. In DNA form, the CDR3 reads TGTGCCAGCAGCTCCCGGACAGGGTACGAGCAGTACGTC. Encoded protein: CASSSRTGYEQYV.

The V call is TRBV29-1, the J call TRBJ1-2, with D uncertain. Trimming removed 4 bases from V and 1 base from J, with 7 bases in between. The germline V gene has CDR1 SQVTM and CDR2 ANQGSEA. This CDR3 has 12 amino acids. CDR3 in DNA: TGCAGCGTTGGGTCCAGTAACTATGGCTACACCTTC. This sequence encodes CSVGSSNYGYTF.